What follows describes a single TCR beta chain. This entry is derived from a study of blood T cell repertoires in COVID-19. Whole-study context: There were acute and convalescent COVID-19 samples, and they came from the United States, Italy and Spain. T cells, B-cell-depleted T cells, or PBMCs supplied cDNA or gDNA.

Sequenced by immunoSEQ multiplex PCR; TCRdb stores in-frame clones only, minus some. The sample lists 350,000 to 450,000 clones, approximately 93% occurring once. J was trimmed by 1 base and V by 4 bases; bases with no gene match: 4. Germline CDR1 and CDR2: SGHRS and YFSETQ. The CDR3 consists of 15 residues. Sequences were obtained from PBMCs or T cells enriched from blood (not recorded which). This chain joins TRBV5-1 and TRBJ2-2; 7 nucleotides align to TRBD1. The source of this sequence is a woman between 40 and 55 years old who had been exposed to COVID-19. The CDR3, as DNA: TGCGCCAGCAGCCTTTGGACAGGGAACACCGGGGAGCTGTTTTTT. Translating it yields CASSLWTGNTGELFF. The full variable domain, rest sourced from reference TRBV5-1 and TRBJ2-2, is KAGVTQTPRYLIKTRGQQVTLSCSPISGHRSVSWYQQTPGQGLQFLFEYFSETQRNKGNFPGRFSGRQFSNSRSEMNVSTLELGDSALYLCASSLWTGNTGELFFGEGSRLTVL.